This T cell receptor beta chain was recovered during a study of glioma-infiltrating T cells. Using RNA template, CDR3s of TCR alpha and beta were amplified with iRepertoire arm-PCR. TCRdb used MiXCR to reprocess the multiplex PCR reads, holding one entry per CDR3 protein. The sample gives 84,000 or so distinct CDR3 sequences, 23% of which show up once; over 5.5% is in the top ten. General study results and limits: CDR3 overlap between tissue and blood was very small.

Trimming took off 2 bases at V and 2 bases at J, with 12 bases between the two ends. Looked up from germline, CDR1 is MNHNS and CDR2 is SASEGT. The CDR3 is made up of 15 amino acids. Many counts were recorded for this clonotype. The target antigen is unknown. The receptor was derived from a human donor with low-grade glioma or glioblastoma, undergoing nonglioma brain surgery, or in good health (not recorded which). The genes are TRBV6-1 and TRBJ1-2, with unresolved D. The sequencing input was glioma tissue, nonneoplastic brain tissue, or PBMCs (not recorded which). This CDR3 is CASSERQVGNYGYTF. DNA for the CDR3: TGTGCCAGCAGTGAACGCCAGGTGGGAAACTATGGCTACACCTTC.